These 20 T cell receptor beta chains came from one sample sequenced in a study of blood T cell repertoires in COVID-19. The repertoire was sequenced with immunoSEQ multiplex PCR; TCRdb's copy has only in-frame clones and lacks some. The data show more than 60,000 clones, 88% seen once. Sequencing was carried out using PBMCs or T cells enriched from blood (not recorded which). Receptors were obtained from a woman in her thirties or forties who had recovered from COVID-19.

The chain employs TRBV4-1 and TRBJ1-6; D ambiguous. V dropped 4 bases and J dropped 12 bases, with 13 bases sitting between them. Germline-derived CDR1 and CDR2 are MGHRA and YSYEKL. The CDR3 totals 13 residues. The CDR3 DNA reads TGCGCCAGCAGCCGAATCCCACCAGGACCCCTCCACTTT. Amino acids: CASSRIPPGPLHF.

This rearrangement joins TRBV28 to TRBJ1-2, with D tentatively TRBD1 (6 bases). Trimming shortened V by 6 bases and J by 2 bases, and 16 bases separated the two germline ends. Germline CDR1 and CDR2: MDHEN and SYDVKM. The CDR3 runs to 15 residues. CDR3 sequence (DNA): TGTGCCAGCAGCCCCTCGGACAGAGTGAACTATGGCTACACCTTC. This translates into CASSPSDRVNYGYTF.

Written as DNA, the CDR3 is TGTGCCAGCAGCCGCGACATGACAGGGGGCCAAGAGACCCAGTACTTC. This codes for CASSRDMTGGQETQYF. V gene TRBV3-1 (or the pseudogene TRBV3-2) combines with J gene TRBJ2-5; 9 bases agree with TRBD1. Germline V gene data show CDR1 as LGHDT and CDR2 as YNNKEL (reference sequence). V was clipped by 4 bases and J by 1 base; unmatched bases: 7. CDR3 length equals 16 residues.

The V gene is TRBV29-1, the J gene TRBJ2-7; D not resolved. CDR3 length: 11 residues. Trimming cost V 0 bases and J 4 bases, with 4 bases left between them. CDR1 is SQVTM, CDR2 ANQGSEA, per germline. This CDR3 reads CSVEEAYEQYF. CDR3 DNA sequence: TGCAGCGTTGAAGAAGCTTACGAGCAGTACTTC.

This chain joins TRBV19 and TRBJ1-1; the match to TRBD1 covers 8 bases. The V gene end was trimmed by 6 bases and the J gene end by 10 bases; junction bases not matched to a gene: 19. The CDR3 has 16 residues. Germline V gene data show CDR1 as LNHDA and CDR2 as SQIVND (reference sequence). The CDR3, as DNA: TGTGCCAGTAGACAAACCCCCCAGGACAGGGTCTCGGCAGCTTTCTTT. Translation gives CASRQTPQDRVSAAFF.

The chain employs TRBV12-3 or TRBV12-4 and TRBJ1-2, with 7 bases lining up with TRBD1. Trimming cost V 6 bases and J 4 bases; bases outside gene matches: 5. The CDR3 has 13 amino acids. The CDR3 bases are TGTGCCAGCAGCCGGGGACAGAGCTATGGCTACACCTTC. It is translated as CASSRGQSYGYTF.

V and J are TRBV4-1 and TRBJ1-1, with 7 bases lining up with TRBD1. V lost 1 base to trimming and J lost 3 bases; unmatched junction nucleotides: 11. The CDR3 loop spans 17 amino acids. Germline CDR1 reads MGHRA; CDR2 reads YSYEKL. The CDR3 sequence is CASSQVQGVTVDTEAFF. Written as DNA, the CDR3 is TGCGCCAGCAGCCAAGTTCAGGGGGTAACGGTAGACACTGAAGCTTTCTTT.

The chain couples TRBV5-1 to TRBJ1-1; 7 bases map to TRBD1. Germline V gene data show CDR1 as SGHRS and CDR2 as YFSETQ. The V gene end was trimmed by 0 bases and the J gene end by 2 bases; junction bases not matched to a gene: 7. The CDR3 is 16 amino acids. Written as DNA, the CDR3 is TGCGCCAGCAGCTTGGGACAGGGACTTCTCAACACTGAAGCTTTCTTT. Its protein is CASSLGQGLLNTEAFF. Full variable domain (remainder filled in from reference TRBV5-1 and TRBJ1-1): KAGVTQTPRYLIKTRGQQVTLSCSPISGHRSVSWYQQTPGQGLQFLFEYFSETQRNKGNFPGRFSGRQFSNSRSEMNVSTLELGDSALYLCASSLGQGLLNTEAFFGQGTRLTVV.

The chain employs TRBV7-9 and TRBJ1-5, with D perhaps matching TRBD1 (5 bases). The CDR3 contains 13 residues. Germline V lookup: CDR1 SEHNR, CDR2 FQNEAQ (reference sequence). The V end was cut by 7 bases, the J end by 1 base, with 8 bases between. For the CDR3, the DNA is TGTGCCAGCATCGGGGGGAGCAATCAGCCCCAGCATTTT. Amino acids: CASIGGSNQPQHF.

This chain joins TRBV3-1 (or the pseudogene TRBV3-2) and TRBJ1-2; D ambiguous. Germline CDR1 LGHDT, CDR2 YNNKEL (reference sequence). The ends were cut back, 1 base at V and 4 bases at J, with 7 bases in the middle. The CDR3 has 13 amino acids. Written as DNA, the CDR3 is TGTGCCAGCAGCCAAGTACAGTTCTATGGCTACACCTTC. Translation gives CASSQVQFYGYTF.

V and J are TRBV3-1 (or the pseudogene TRBV3-2) and TRBJ1-2; no clear D gene. The CDR3 totals 15 residues. V lost 1 base, J lost 3 bases, and 12 bases lay in between. The germline V gene has CDR1 LGHDT and CDR2 YNNKEL (reference sequence). CDR3 coding DNA: TGTGCCAGCAGCCAAGCGTGGAGCAAGGACTATGGCTACACCTTC. Its protein is CASSQAWSKDYGYTF.

As concerns this clone: Different DNA sequences within this sample yield the same CDR3. The chain carries TRBV9 and TRBJ2-2; unclear D gene. The CDR3 sequence is 12 residues long. Germline lookup yields CDR1 SGDLS and CDR2 YYNGEE. The V and J ends lost 2 bases and 5 bases respectively, with 4 bases between them. CDR3 protein: CASSVRTGELFF. The CDR3 DNA sequence: TGTGCCAGCAGCGTGCGGACCGGGGAGCTGTTTTTT.

In its sample, this clone was seen a few times. J is TRBJ1-5 and V is TRBV12-3 or TRBV12-4, with 9 nucleotides matching TRBD1. The ends lost 6 bases at V and 4 bases at J; junction bases unmatched: 1. This CDR3 is 13 amino acids long. CDR3 sequence: CASRGQGNQPQHF. The CDR3 DNA reads as TGTGCCAGCAGGGGACAGGGTAATCAGCCCCAGCATTTT.

This clone has a single count. The chain employs TRBV10-3 and TRBJ2-7; 13 nucleotides agree with TRBD2. V lost 6 bases to trimming and J lost 5 bases; unmatched junction nucleotides: 4. The CDR3 has 14 residues. Per the germline V gene, CDR1 is ENHRY and CDR2 is SYGVKD. The CDR3 region has the DNA TGTGCCATCAGGACTAGCGGGGGGAGGGACGAGCAGTACTTC. This encodes CAIRTSGGRDEQYF.

V and J are TRBV5-6 and TRBJ2-3, with a weak D call TRBD2 (7 bases). Germline V gives CDR1 SGHDT, CDR2 YYEEEE. The CDR3 contains 15 residues. With 0 bases removed from V and 4 bases from J, the gap between germline ends came to 12 bases. This CDR3 is CASSLGGGGADTQYF. The DNA of the CDR3 is TGTGCCAGCAGCTTGGGTGGCGGGGGCGCAGATACGCAGTATTTT.

This chain connects TRBV11-3 to TRBJ1-6, with D uncertain. V was shortened by 1 base and J by 9 bases, with 16 bases between the two germline ends. CDR3 length: 16 residues. CDR1 SGHNT and CDR2 YENEEA come from the germline V gene. CDR3 in amino acids: CASSLVRGVNSSPLHF. Written as DNA, the CDR3 is TGTGCCAGCAGCTTAGTGCGGGGAGTCAATAGTTCACCCCTCCACTTT. Full variable domain (outside the CDR3, taken from reference TRBV11-3 and TRBJ1-6): EAGVVQSPRYKIIEKKQPVAFWCNPISGHNTLYWYLQNLGQGPELLIRYENEEAVDDSQLPKDRFSAERLKGVDSTLKIQPAELGDSAVYLCASSLVRGVNSSPLHFGNGTRLTVT.

This rearrangement joins TRBV19 to TRBJ1-2, with a possible D match to TRBD1 (5 bases). Germline values: CDR1 LNHDA, CDR2 SQIVND (reference sequence). The CDR3 loop spans 14 amino acids. The V gene lost 7 bases and the J gene lost 2 bases, with 14 bases spanning the gap. The CDR3 DNA is TGTGCCAGTACCCCCAGTCCAGGGAACTATGGCTACACCTTC. Amino acids: CASTPSPGNYGYTF.

V and J are TRBV2 and TRBJ2-7; no firm D call. This CDR3 has 11 residues. V lost 5 bases, J lost 6 bases, and 8 bases lay in between. Germline V lookup: CDR1 SNHLY, CDR2 FYNNEI. DNA for the CDR3: TGTGCCAGCAGTCCTTACACCGAGCAGTACTTC. This sequence encodes CASSPYTEQYF.

The chain carries TRBV7-9 and TRBJ2-1; D uncertain. The CDR3 consists of 18 residues. V lost 5 bases to trimming and J lost 0 bases, with 20 bases between them. Germline V gives CDR1 SEHNR, CDR2 FQNEAQ (reference sequence). The CDR3: CASSRPTRHSSSYNEQFF. DNA for the CDR3: TGTGCCAGCAGCCGACCAACAAGACATTCGAGCTCCTACAATGAGCAGTTCTTC.

The rearrangement uses TRBV19 and TRBJ1-1; D might be TRBD1 (5 bases). Trimming took off 6 bases at V and 1 base at J, with 12 bases between the two ends. The CDR3 sequence is 14 residues long. CDR1 LNHDA and CDR2 SQIVND come from the germline V gene (reference sequence). This CDR3 reads CASSFRRGNTEAFF. The CDR3 DNA sequence: TGTGCCAGTAGCTTTAGAAGGGGGAACACTGAAGCTTTCTTT.